The subject of this entry is one T cell receptor (beta chain). Here immunoSEQ multiplex PCR was the method, and the copy in TCRdb shows in-frame clones only, minus some. The sample lists roughly 100,000 clones; 88% were seen once. The data originate from a study of blood T cell repertoires in COVID-19. V was pared by 5 bases and J by 4 bases, with 16 bases of the junction left unmatched. CDR3 length: 17 residues. Per germline, CDR1 SGHTA and CDR2 FQGTGA. The TCR comes from a human donor in a cohort sampled during active COVID-19. This rearrangement joins TRBV7-3 to TRBJ1-1; TRBD1 agrees at 7 bases. The specimen was peripheral blood. CDR3 amino acids: CASSPQTGRGRGTEAFF. The CDR3 DNA reads TGTGCCAGCAGCCCACAGACAGGGCGCGGCCGGGGCACTGAAGCTTTCTTT.